One TCR beta chain is described in this entry. The junction differs from germline at one of its ends, possibly a read error. As for time point: before preoperative PTX-NDP chemotherapy. This record belongs to a study of esophageal squamous cell carcinoma under preoperative chemotherapy. This CDR3 contains 16 residues. Germline CDR1 reads MNHNS; CDR2 reads SASEGT. TCRdb re-called the PCR reads with MiXCR, one entry per CDR3 protein. The sample comprises approximately 12,000 distinct CDR3 sequences, under 65% of which are singletons, and approximately 16% rests with the top ten. Specimen collection occurred from a patient given preoperative chemotherapy. The sequence came from a human donor with esophageal squamous cell carcinoma. The donor label of this sample is uncertain. The rearrangement links TRBV6-1 to TRBJ2-1; D possibly corresponds to TRBD2 (6 bases). The CDR3 protein is CASIPGASAKNDELFF. CDR3 in DNA: TGTGCCAGCATCCCCGGGGCTAGCGCGAAAAACGATGAGCTGTTTTTC.